The source of this TCR beta chain is a study of T cells in Graves' hyperthyroidism and ophthalmopathy (dated by TCRdb to between 2018 and 2021). With respect to the entire study: TCR V-J signatures able to tell the groups apart were searched for in a discovery cohort of about a hundred patients, of whom more than 40 had Graves' ophthalmopathy and roughly 59 had stable Graves' hyperthyroidism. An independent validation cohort of around 19 hyperthyroidism patients and 15 or so patients who later progressed to ophthalmopathy tested prospective prediction of ophthalmopathy. The 100 discovery patients were randomly divided into training and test sets at a 7:3 ratio. The study also compared thyroid tissue and blood T-cell repertoires from about six Graves' hyperthyroidism patients. After blood sampling, hyperthyroidism patients were treated with methimazole at a starting dose of 30 mg daily, and ophthalmopathy patients were treated with high-dose intravenous methylprednisolone. The paper reports TCR Vbeta CDR3 sequencing of roughly 140 peripheral blood samples: over 40 ophthalmopathy, around 80 hyperthyroidism and around 17 progressor patients. Summary of the overall study and its limitations: In validation, the model predicted progression to ophthalmopathy with around 71% sensitivity and 72% to 85% specificity, a median of 6.5 months before onset. Sample size was not statistically predetermined, and investigators were not blinded to group allocation. Ophthalmopathy was separated from stable hyperthyroidism by a 13 V-J signature model, with around 90% sensitivity and roughly 84% specificity obtained in cross-validation and 80%/75% obtained in testing. Most expanded thyroid clonotypes (frequency above 0.001) were also detected in blood, a finding suggesting that blood repertoires may reflect thyroid immune responses.

To note about this clonotype: Its binding antigen is unknown. Base qualities are missing; no much larger clone stands one base away.

Patients with uncontrolled infections, other autoimmune diseases, pregnancy or lactation were excluded. Clinical symptoms, serum thyroxine and TRAb, thyroid ultrasound, and orbital computed tomography formed the basis for the diagnoses. Trizol reagent was used to extract total RNA, and RNA quality was then checked on an Agilent 2100 Bioanalyzer. Amplification of TCR beta CDR3 regions was carried out from RNA transcripts. The first round of RT-PCR for the TCR CDR3 was performed with the HTBI primer set and the Qiagen OneStep RT-PCR kit. Libraries were constructed in a second round of multiplex PCR, after which size selection and purification were performed. The libraries were sequenced on an Illumina HiSeq2000 using paired-end 100 bp reads. The authors processed their data as follows. SOAPnuke was used to process the raw data, throwing out any read that contained adapters or uncalled bases, had a mean Phred below 15, or lacked an exact constant-primer or identifier match. High-quality paired reads were merged using COPE v1.2.5, and each unique nucleotide sequence was defined as a clonotype. Clonotypes were aligned to IMGT TRBV, TRBD and TRBJ reference segments using MiTCR v1.1. Analysis was restricted to V-J combinations with a frequency above 0.0001, which covered over 98% of repertoires. The TCS score was defined as the ratio of F50 (clonal expansion) to E x V (chaos), calculated using BLOSUM62-based TCRdist between CDR3 peptides within each V-J. Welch's t-statistics and random forest reduced roughly 500 V-J features to 10 to 15, which were used in a naive Bayes classifier (R e1071). The Morisita-Horn index was used to measure how similar the thyroid and blood repertoires were. The public reads were quality trimmed at Q25 with fastp and then assembled into clones with MiXCR by TCRdb, keeping productive beta chains. Rows with one shared CDR3 protein collapse into an entry with the most common genes and DNA. What appears here as the V and J calls and clone size reflects TCRdb's work, not the paper's. The table for this sample lists 550,000 to 600,000 distinct CDR3 sequences; 40% to 55% of them were counted only once. The top ten clones comprise roughly 19% of the sample.

The CDR3 starts with the cysteine, ends with the phenylalanine, and has 14 residues. Only CDR3 DNA is held: 42 bases, read in frame from base 1. CDR1 and CDR2, looked up from the germline V gene (reference sequence), are DFQATT and SNEGSKA. For this chain, trimming is 5 bases at the V end and 0 bases at the J end, and the number of junction bases without a gene match is 4. The sequence joins TRBV20-1 to TRBJ2-3; the central 8 bases match TRBD2. The sample comprised peripheral blood or thyroid tissue (not recorded which). This sequence originates from an adult woman with Graves' disease, either hyperthyroidism or ophthalmopathy (not recorded which). The CDR3 amino acid sequence is: CSADSGTSTDTQYF. The nucleotides are TGCAGTGCTGATAGCGGGACGAGCACAGATACGCAGTATTTT.